This passage covers 26 T cell receptor beta chains from one sample sequenced in a study of cytomegalovirus exposure and HLA in healthy donors. Primers: 60 Vbeta forward and 13 Jbeta reverse. Generated by immunoSEQ multiplex PCR, the TCRdb table keeps only in-frame clones and is missing some. The sample lists 160,000 or so clones; roughly 76% were seen once. Sample: PBMCs. These receptors were taken from a woman between 18 and 29 years old in good health and CMV-seropositive.

The CDR3 bases are TGTGCCAGCAGCCTGATAGTAAGGGGGACAGGGGTCTCGTGGGAGCAGTACTTC. Amino acids: CASSLIVRGTGVSWEQYF. The V gene is TRBV4-2, the J gene TRBJ2-7; 10 bases line up with TRBD1. The CDR3 consists of 18 residues. The germline CDR1 and CDR2 sequences are LGHNA and YNFKEQ. Germline trimming cut 4 bases from V and 7 bases from J; bases unmatched to any gene: 19.

The J gene is TRBJ2-1, the V gene TRBV7-2; no clear D. The CDR3 runs to 15 residues. Germline CDR1 is SGHTA and CDR2 is FQGNSA. V lost 7 bases and J lost 8, with 21 bases in between. CDR3 DNA sequence: TGTGCCAGCACCACTCTAATTGGAGCGCTGGATGAGCAGTTCTTC. Amino acid sequence: CASTTLIGALDEQFF.

The chain couples TRBV6-5 to TRBJ1-2; D gene ambiguous. The CDR3 is made up of 15 amino acids. Deletions cut 4 bases from V and 8 bases from J, with 20 bases between. CDR1 MNHEY and CDR2 SVGAGI come from the germline V gene. Written as DNA, the CDR3 is TGTGCCAGCAGTTCCCTTGGGGAACGGCCGGGGGGCTACACCTTC. Translation gives CASSSLGERPGGYTF.

The chain is built from TRBV6-4 and TRBJ2-4, with 7 bases identical to TRBD2. Germline V lookup: CDR1 MRHNA, CDR2 SNTAGT. The CDR3 has 12 amino acids. V lost 4 bases and J lost 12; bases outside the gene matches: 6. In DNA, the CDR3 is TGTGCCAGCAGTGGGGCTTCGGGGGGTCAGTACTTC. Its protein product is CASSGASGGQYF.

This clone was counted between two and nine times. V usage is TRBV27 and J usage is TRBJ2-3; 9 bases line up with TRBD1. This CDR3 comprises 16 residues. The J segment lost 2 bases and the V segment lost 0 bases, leaving 3 bases of the junction unmatched. Germline values: CDR1 MNHEY, CDR2 SMNVEV (reference sequence). DNA for the CDR3: TGTGCCAGCAGTTTATCTGGGACAGGGCCCACAGATACGCAGTATTTT. This gives the protein CASSLSGTGPTDTQYF.

J is TRBJ2-1 and V is TRBV7-9, with TRBD1 identical over 8 bases. Germline-derived CDR1 and CDR2 are SEHNR and FQNEAQ (reference sequence). The V and J ends lost 0 bases and 7 bases, in that order; junction bases with no gene match: 8. The CDR3 is 16 residues long. CDR3 coding DNA: TGTGCCAGCAGCTTAGCTTTGACAGGGGTGGGTAATGAGCAGTTCTTC. It translates to CASSLALTGVGNEQFF.

The V call is TRBV19, the J call TRBJ2-1; 8 nucleotides align to TRBD2. Germline trimming cut 7 bases from V and 8 bases from J; bases unmatched to any gene: 25. The CDR3 length is 19 residues. In germline, CDR1 is LNHDA, CDR2 SQIVND (reference sequence). CDR3 sequence: CASKKGLLATGLEVYEQFF. CDR3 coding DNA: TGTGCCAGTAAAAAGGGGCTTCTTGCAACGGGACTAGAGGTCTATGAGCAGTTCTTC.

As DNA, the CDR3 is TGTGCCAGCAGCTCCTTCGACACCGGGGAGCTGTTTTTT. This translates into CASSSFDTGELFF. This chain joins TRBV11-2 and TRBJ2-2, with D hard to call. V gave up 4 bases and J gave up 3 bases, with 6 bases separating them. The germline gives CDR1 SGHAT, CDR2 FQNNGV. The length of the CDR3 is 13 residues.

The rearrangement uses TRBV15 and TRBJ1-5; D gene uncertain. Germline V lookup: CDR1 LNHNV, CDR2 YYDKDF (reference sequence). The CDR3 spans 13 residues. V was trimmed by 5 bases and J by 7 bases, leaving 12 bases between them. Here the CDR3 DNA reads TGTGCCACCAGCGAGACTTTGAGCCAGCCCCAGCATTTT. Protein sequence: CATSETLSQPQHF.

The rearrangement uses TRBV7-2 and TRBJ2-3; 8 bases are shared with TRBD2. The trim removed 1 base at V and 3 bases at J, leaving 6 bases unmatched. This CDR3 has 16 residues. CDR1 SGHTA and CDR2 FQGNSA come from the germline V gene. The DNA for the CDR3 is TGTGCCAGCAGCTTAGGCAGGACTAGCCCAACAGATACGCAGTATTTT. Its translation is CASSLGRTSPTDTQYF.

This rearrangement joins TRBV11-2 to TRBJ2-1, with a possible D match to TRBD2 (6 bases). The CDR3 sequence is 15 residues long. Looked up from germline, CDR1 is SGHAT and CDR2 is FQNNGV. Trimming cost V 5 bases and J 6 bases, with 17 bases left between them. The CDR3 reads CASSITGRSLNEQFF. The DNA of the CDR3 is TGTGCCAGCAGCATAACCGGGAGATCGCTCAATGAGCAGTTCTTC.

J is TRBJ2-5 and V is TRBV4-1; 11 nucleotides match TRBD2. The better agreement between TRBJ2-7 and the DNA end casts doubt on the J call. The CDR3 length is 19 residues. Germline values: CDR1 MGHRA, CDR2 YSYEKL. The CDR3: CASSQDYPSGGTFGYEQYF. In DNA, the CDR3 is TGCGCCAGCAGCCAAGATTACCCTAGCGGGGGGACGTTTGGCTACGAGCAGTACTTC.

The chain carries TRBV6-1 and TRBJ2-5; 12 positions agree with TRBD2. Germline V gives CDR1 MNHNS, CDR2 SASEGT. With 2 bases clipped from V and 4 bases from J, the junction kept 5 bases outside the gene matches. This CDR3 has 16 residues. For the CDR3, the DNA is TGTGCCAGCAGTGAACTAGCGGGGGGGGGAGTAGAGACCCAGTACTTC. It encodes CASSELAGGGVETQYF.

This CDR3 is CASSVGTSGRTDTQYF. In DNA, the CDR3 is TGTGCCAGCAGCGTCGGGACTAGCGGACGCACAGATACGCAGTATTTT. The rearrangement uses TRBV5-8 and TRBJ2-3; TRBD2 aligns across 11 bases. Germline-derived CDR1 and CDR2 are SGHTS and YDEGEE. The J segment lost 1 base and the V segment lost 4 bases, leaving 5 bases of the junction unmatched. CDR3 size: 16 residues.

This clone came up a few times. The chain recombines TRBV4-1 with TRBJ1-2, with D hard to call. CDR1 is MGHRA and CDR2 is YSYEKL in the germline V gene. The CDR3 has 15 residues. V gave up 2 bases and J gave up 3 bases, with 13 bases separating them. CDR3 protein: CASSQTTGVHYGYTF. CDR3 in DNA: TGCGCCAGCAGCCAAACAACCGGGGTTCACTATGGCTACACCTTC.

V is TRBV13 and J is TRBJ2-5; tentatively, D is TRBD1 (5 bases). The end of the DNA is better explained by TRBJ2-7, so the J call may be wrong. Germline values: CDR1 PRHDT, CDR2 FYEKMQ (reference sequence). The CDR3 length is 14 residues. CDR3 protein: CASSLGGAFYEQYF. The CDR3 DNA follows: TGTGCCAGCAGCTTAGGAGGGGCCTTCTACGAGCAGTACTTC.

The chain combines TRBV7-6 with TRBJ2-7; 9 bases match TRBD1. The CDR3 is 16 amino acids. J lost 4 bases, V lost 4 bases, and 11 bases had no gene match. The germline V gene has CDR1 SGHVS and CDR2 FNYEAQ. CDR3 nucleotide sequence: TGTGCCAGCAGCTCTGAGGGGGGACAGGGATCTTACGAGCAGTACTTC. Protein product: CASSSEGGQGSYEQYF.

The chain carries TRBV6-1 and TRBJ1-1; D is undetermined. The V end lost 7 bases, the J end lost 5 bases, and 8 bases lay between the germline ends. CDR1 is MNHNS and CDR2 is SASEGT in the germline V gene. This CDR3 has 11 amino acids. CDR3 nucleotide sequence: TGTGCCAGCAAGTTGACAACTGAAGCTTTCTTT. Its protein product is CASKLTTEAFF.

The chain couples TRBV19 to TRBJ2-5; tentatively, D is TRBD1 (6 bases). V was cut by 5 bases and J by 1 base, with 17 bases left in between. Germline V gives CDR1 LNHDA, CDR2 SQIVND (reference sequence). This CDR3 spans 16 amino acids. The CDR3 nucleotides are TGTGCCAGTAGTTCCCCCTGGACAGAGTCCCAAGAGACCCAGTACTTC. It yields the protein CASSSPWTESQETQYF. Using reference TRBV19 and TRBJ2-5 for the parts outside the CDR3, the full variable domain is DGGITQSPKYLFRKEGQNVTLSCEQNLNHDAMYWYRQDPGQGLRLIYYSQIVNDFQKGDIAEGYSVSREKKESFPLTVTSAQKNPTAFYLCASSSPWTESQETQYFGPGTRLLVL.

This chain joins TRBV12-5 and TRBJ1-2, with a weak D call TRBD1 (5 bases). Germline loops: CDR1 LGHNT, CDR2 FRNRAP. CDR3 length: 15 amino acids. The V and J ends lost 0 bases and 1 base respectively, with 9 bases between them. The CDR3, as DNA: TGTGCTAGTGGTTTGGTGTCGGACATTAACTATGGCTACACCTTC. This codes for CASGLVSDINYGYTF.

The chain has TRBV5-8 and TRBJ2-7; maybe TRBD1 (6 bases). Trimming removed 3 bases from V and 3 bases from J, with 16 bases in between. Germline lookup yields CDR1 SGHTS and CDR2 YDEGEE. CDR3 size: 15 residues. The CDR3, as DNA: TGTGCCAGCAGCTACTCAGGGGAACCCCTCTACGAGCAGTACTTC. This gives the protein CASSYSGEPLYEQYF.

This clone was detected only once. The gene calls are TRBV28 and TRBJ1-4, with D perhaps TRBD1 (6 bases). CDR1 and CDR2 from the germline V gene are MDHEN and SYDVKM. The CDR3 is made up of 17 amino acids. V gave up 11 bases and J gave up 5 bases, with 27 bases separating them. Written as DNA, the CDR3 is TGTGCCGTCCAATCAACAGGGCTTTATTTATCGAATGAAAAACTGTTTTTT. Protein product: CAVQSTGLYLSNEKLFF.

V gene TRBV2 combines with J gene TRBJ1-2; TRBD1 matches at 9 bases. The CDR3 is 13 residues long. The germline gives CDR1 SNHLY, CDR2 FYNNEI. The V segment lost 6 bases and the J segment 7 bases; nucleotides outside the gene matches: 6. CDR3 nucleotides: TGTGCCAGCAGCGCCGGGACAGGGCTTGGCTACACCTTC. Protein product: CASSAGTGLGYTF.

This chain joins TRBV4-2 and TRBJ1-5; D not resolved. The CDR3 contains 21 residues. CDR1 is LGHNA, CDR2 YNFKEQ, per germline. Trimming pared 4 bases from V and 0 bases from J, leaving 28 bases between. This CDR3 reads CASSLPSHFILSSYSNQPQHF. The CDR3 region has the DNA TGTGCCAGCAGCCTACCCTCCCATTTCATCCTATCCTCTTATAGCAATCAGCCCCAGCATTTT.

The V gene is TRBV4-1, the J gene TRBJ2-7; TRBD1 aligns across 10 bases. This CDR3 is 19 amino acids long. V lost 2 bases and J lost 2; bases outside the gene matches: 15. CDR1 is MGHRA, CDR2 YSYEKL, per germline. CDR3 loop: CASSQNQLTGQGITYEQYF. CDR3 nucleotides: TGCGCCAGCAGCCAAAATCAGCTTACGGGACAGGGGATAACCTACGAGCAGTACTTC.

The chain employs TRBV7-6 and TRBJ1-5; 7 bases are shared with TRBD1. The CDR3 runs 15 residues. Germline V gives CDR1 SGHVS, CDR2 FNYEAQ. V shed 5 bases, J shed 6 bases, and the junction held 10 bases outside the gene matches. The CDR3 nucleotides read TGTGCCAGCAGCCCAGACAGGGCGAACTTTCAGCCCCAGCATTTT. Encoded protein: CASSPDRANFQPQHF.